Each of the 3 T cell receptor beta chains below was sequenced from the same sample in a study of regulatory T cells in long-lasting Graves disease. This sample's time point: newly diagnosed GD, antithyroid drugs for less than 3 months. There was RNA extracted from PBMCs, and the TCR library was made from it. Arm-PCR with iRepertoire HTBI primers amplified the CDR3 regions for these TCR beta libraries. TCRdb independently ran MiXCR on the multiplex PCR reads; one entry per CDR3 protein. The table includes about 500,000 distinct CDR3 sequences, about a sixth detected once. The same data also went into a second study, on T cells in Graves' hyperthyroidism and ophthalmopathy.

Sample: peripheral blood mononuclear cells (PBMCs), taken at new diagnosis, from a patient treated with antithyroid drugs. The source of these receptors is a man in his forties with Graves disease.

This clonotype was observed many times. The rearrangement uses TRBV28 and TRBJ2-5; D gene ambiguous. V dropped 1 base and J dropped 4 bases, with 10 bases sitting between them. The germline gives CDR1 MDHEN, CDR2 SYDVKM. The CDR3 length is 14 residues. The CDR3 DNA sequence: TGTGCCAGCAGTTTATTCGGGCTGGGAGAGACCCAGTACTTC. This translates into CASSLFGLGETQYF.

Many counts were recorded for this clonotype. This chain connects TRBV29-1 to TRBJ2-6; D is unclear. From germline, CDR1 is SQVTM and CDR2 ANQGSEA. V was cut by 5 bases and J by 1 base, with 6 bases left in between. The CDR3 runs to 13 residues. The CDR3 protein is CSVRVSGANVLTF. DNA for the CDR3: TGCAGCGTTAGGGTTTCTGGGGCCAACGTCCTGACTTTC.

This clonotype showed up many times. The chain has TRBV30 and TRBJ2-1; possible D gene TRBD2, 6 bases. This CDR3 comprises 13 residues. Germline V gene data show CDR1 as GTSNPN and CDR2 as SVGIG (reference sequence). Trimming took 8 bases from V and 5 from J, leaving 16 bases between them. CDR3 in amino acids: CAAGRGKDNEQFF. The CDR3, as DNA: TGTGCCGCCGGGCGGGGAAAGGACAATGAGCAGTTCTTC.